These 4 T cell receptor beta chains were sequenced from one sample in a study of blood T cell repertoires in COVID-19. Clones were read by immunoSEQ multiplex PCR, and TCRdb kept only the in-frame ones, dropping some. The data show about 140,000 clones, with roughly 86% seen just once and around 8.5% held by the top ten. Material: peripheral blood. These receptors were collected from a woman aged 55-70 years with acute or convalescent COVID-19.

J is TRBJ2-5 and V is TRBV5-4, with 7 bases aligning to TRBD2. After removal of 4 bases from V and 2 bases from J, the junction contained 11 bases not matched to a gene. Germline assignment: CDR1 SGHNT and CDR2 YYREEE (reference sequence). The CDR3 has 16 residues. DNA for the CDR3: TGTGCCAGCAGCCAAAAGTTACAAGCGGGGCAAGAGACCCAGTACTTC. Translation gives CASSQKLQAGQETQYF.

This chain joins TRBV19 and TRBJ1-2, with TRBD1 matching 8 bases. Germline V gene data show CDR1 as LNHDA and CDR2 as SQIVND (reference sequence). The V and J ends lost 6 bases and 7 bases, in that order; junction bases with no gene match: 10. The CDR3 sequence is 14 residues long. The CDR3 here is CASSLRWTGSGYTF. In DNA form, the CDR3 reads TGTGCCAGTAGCCTACGATGGACAGGGAGTGGCTACACCTTC.

V gene TRBV7-8 combines with J gene TRBJ1-5; maybe TRBD1 (6 bases). Germline V gene data show CDR1 as SGHVS and CDR2 as FQNEAQ. The CDR3 sequence is 16 residues long. V shed 1 base and J shed 5 bases, with 15 bases lying between them. The CDR3 DNA follows: TGTGCCAGCAGCTTAGGCGACAGGAGCTTTTATCAGCCCCAGCATTTT. It specifies CASSLGDRSFYQPQHF.

The chain links TRBV5-1 to TRBJ1-6; D unclear. Trimming took 1 base from V and 7 from J, leaving 9 bases between them. This CDR3 is built from 14 residues. Germline CDR1 SGHRS, CDR2 YFSETQ. CDR3: CASSLRVINSPLHF. The DNA for the CDR3 is TGCGCCAGCAGCTTGCGAGTAATAAATTCACCCCTCCACTTT.